Below, 14 T cell receptor beta chains from the same sample are listed, as sequenced in a study of T cell responses to AZD1222 COVID-19 vaccine. Produced via immunoSEQ multiplex PCR; TCRdb's table is partial and in-frame only. This sample has some 120,000 clones; 87% occur once, and the top ten carry 7.5%. The material was peripheral blood, obtained on day 0 of AZD1222 vaccination. These receptors were obtained from an adult in good health.

The CDR3 spells CASNAQGNEQYF. DNA for the CDR3: TGCGCCAGCAACGCACAGGGCAACGAGCAGTACTTC. The chain is built from TRBV5-1 and TRBJ2-7; D might be TRBD1 (6 bases). Per the germline V gene, CDR1 is SGHRS and CDR2 is YFSETQ. The CDR3 sequence is 12 residues long. Trimming took 6 bases from V and 5 from J, leaving 12 bases between them.

The chain has TRBV6-5 and TRBJ1-4; D might be TRBD1 (6 bases). The V end was cut by 11 bases, the J end by 7 bases, with 20 bases between. Germline V lookup: CDR1 MNHEY, CDR2 SVGAGI. The CDR3 contains 14 residues. The CDR3 DNA reads as TGTGCCGGGTACGGGAAGGGGGGCGGTGAAAAACTGTTTTTT. Its translation is CAGYGKGGGEKLFF.

The chain has TRBV28 and TRBJ2-3; TRBD2 aligns across 7 bases. V lost 4 bases, J lost 0 bases, and 10 bases stayed unmatched. The CDR3 runs to 17 residues. Germline V gene lookup returns CDR1 MDHEN and CDR2 SYDVKM. CDR3 amino acids: CASSSGFSGPSTDTQYF. CDR3 bases: TGTGCCAGCAGTTCGGGATTTAGCGGGCCTAGCACAGATACGCAGTATTTT.

CDR3 sequence (DNA): TGTGCCTGGAGCCTCGGGAGCGGTCAGCCCCAGCATTTT. The encoded protein is CAWSLGSGQPQHF. V gene TRBV30 combines with J gene TRBJ1-5, with D unresolved. Germline CDR1 is GTSNPN and CDR2 is SVGIG (reference sequence). Trimming removed 3 bases from V and 6 bases from J, with 12 bases in between. The CDR3 contains 13 residues.

This clone was observed once. CDR3 residues: CASSGPTGERVGEAFF. The CDR3 DNA reads TGTGCCAGCAGCGGACCGACAGGGGAGAGGGTGGGGGAAGCTTTCTTT. This chain connects TRBV7-2 to TRBJ1-1; 8 bases agree with TRBD1. CDR1 and CDR2 (germline): SGHTA, FQGNSA. The ends lost 5 bases at V and 8 bases at J; junction bases unmatched: 16. There are 16 residues in the CDR3.

This clone was seen just once. The chain employs TRBV19 and TRBJ1-2; 7 positions match TRBD1. Germline loops: CDR1 LNHDA, CDR2 SQIVND (reference sequence). V shed 5 bases, J shed 4 bases, and the junction held 10 bases outside the gene matches. The CDR3 sequence is 15 residues long. In DNA form, the CDR3 reads TGTGCCAGTAGTTCTTTCCGGGACAGCATCTATGGCTACACCTTC. It translates to CASSSFRDSIYGYTF. The full variable domain, completed using reference TRBV19 and TRBJ1-2, is DGGITQSPKYLFRKEGQNVTLSCEQNLNHDAMYWYRQDPGQGLRLIYYSQIVNDFQKGDIAEGYSVSREKKESFPLTVTSAQKNPTAFYLCASSSFRDSIYGYTFGSGTRLTVV.

The gene calls are TRBV5-1 and TRBJ2-1, with 10 bases aligning to TRBD2. V gave up 4 bases and J gave up 9 bases; unmatched junction bases: 16. The CDR3 runs to 17 residues. The germline CDR1 and CDR2 sequences are SGHRS and YFSETQ. In DNA form, the CDR3 reads TGCGCCAGCAGCCTCCCGCTAGCGGGAGTGGATCGCGGTGAGCAGTTCTTC. It is translated as CASSLPLAGVDRGEQFF.

The chain couples TRBV2 to TRBJ1-1; D unclear. Looked up from germline, CDR1 is SNHLY and CDR2 is FYNNEI. This CDR3 has 11 residues. The V end was cut by 8 bases, the J end by 3 bases, with 7 bases between. In DNA form, the CDR3 reads TGTGCCAGCCGGTCCGACACTGAAGCTTTCTTT. It translates to CASRSDTEAFF.

The chain links TRBV7-7 to TRBJ2-5, with D unclear. CDR1 is SSHAT, CDR2 FNYEAQ, per germline (reference sequence). The ends were cut back, 2 bases at V and 4 bases at J, with 8 bases in the middle. The length of the CDR3 is 13 residues. The CDR3: CASSLYRSETQYF. The CDR3 DNA sequence: TGTGCCAGCAGCTTATATAGGTCAGAGACCCAGTACTTC.

The V call is TRBV29-1, the J call TRBJ1-2, with a tentative D call TRBD1 (6 bases). Deletions cut 2 bases from V and 4 bases from J, with 11 bases between. The CDR3 is made up of 13 amino acids. The germline gives CDR1 SQVTM, CDR2 ANQGSEA. Here the CDR3 DNA reads TGCAGCGTTGAATCAGGGGTGGGCTATGGCTACACCTTC. The encoded protein is CSVESGVGYGYTF.

The chain employs TRBV4-1 and TRBJ1-3; D gene uncertain. Trimming stripped 1 base from V and 4 bases from J, with 17 bases between. The CDR3 is 17 residues long. Germline CDR1 reads MGHRA; CDR2 reads YSYEKL. CDR3: CASSQGTGRSRGNTIYF. The CDR3 DNA sequence: TGCGCCAGCAGCCAAGGTACGGGTCGGTCGCGGGGAAACACCATATATTTT.

The chain joins TRBV29-1 to TRBJ1-2, with D unresolved. Germline CDR1 is SQVTM and CDR2 is ANQGSEA. Trimming removed 3 bases from V and 6 bases from J, with 5 bases in between. This CDR3 is 10 amino acids long. CDR3 DNA sequence: TGCAGCGTTGAGGATAATGGCTACACCTTC. Translated, it gives CSVEDNGYTF. Full variable domain (remainder filled in from reference TRBV29-1 and TRBJ1-2): SAVISQKPSRDICQRGTSLTIQCQVDSQVTMMFWYRQQPGQSLTLIATANQGSEATYESGFVIDKFPISRPNLTFSTLTVSNMSPEDSSIYLCSVEDNGYTFGSGTRLTVV.

CDR3 nucleotide sequence: TGTGCCACCAGTGATGGGGGACTAGCGCTCGACAATGAGCAGTTCTTC. Residues: CATSDGGLALDNEQFF. The chain links TRBV24-1 to TRBJ2-1, with TRBD2 matching 10 bases. The germline V gene encodes CDR1 KGHDR and CDR2 SFDVKD. The CDR3 covers 16 residues. Germline trimming cut 3 bases from V and 5 bases from J; bases unmatched to any gene: 6.

This chain links TRBV12-3 or TRBV12-4 with TRBJ1-2; D is perhaps TRBD1 (5 bases). The CDR3 runs to 12 residues. Trimming took 2 bases from V and 8 from J, leaving 9 bases between them. The CDR3 DNA sequence: TGTGCCAGCAGTTTACAGGGTTACGGCTACACCTTC. Translation: CASSLQGYGYTF.